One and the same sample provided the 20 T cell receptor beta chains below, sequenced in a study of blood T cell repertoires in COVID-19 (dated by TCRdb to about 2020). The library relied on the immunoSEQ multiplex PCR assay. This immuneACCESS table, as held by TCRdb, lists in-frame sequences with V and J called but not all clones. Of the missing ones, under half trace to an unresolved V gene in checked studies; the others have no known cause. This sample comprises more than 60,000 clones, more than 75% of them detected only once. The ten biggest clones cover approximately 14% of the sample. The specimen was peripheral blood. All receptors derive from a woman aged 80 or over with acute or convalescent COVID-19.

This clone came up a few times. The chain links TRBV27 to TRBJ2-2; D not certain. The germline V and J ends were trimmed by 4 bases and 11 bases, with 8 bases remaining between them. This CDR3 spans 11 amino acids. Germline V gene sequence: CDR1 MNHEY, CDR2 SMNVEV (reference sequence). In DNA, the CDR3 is TGTGCCAGCAGTTCCCGTACAGAGCTGTTTTTT. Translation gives CASSSRTELFF.

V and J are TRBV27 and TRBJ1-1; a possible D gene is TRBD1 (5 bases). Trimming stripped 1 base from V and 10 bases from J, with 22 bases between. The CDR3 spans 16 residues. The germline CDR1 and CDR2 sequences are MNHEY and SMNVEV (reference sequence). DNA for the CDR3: TGTGCCAGCAGTTTATTTCGGGGAGGAAGTGGGGGGAGAGCTTTCTTT. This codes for CASSLFRGGSGGRAFF.

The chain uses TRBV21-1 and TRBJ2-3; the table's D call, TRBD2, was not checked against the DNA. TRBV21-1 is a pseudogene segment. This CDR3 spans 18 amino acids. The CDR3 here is CASSKAPGGGAGPDTQYF. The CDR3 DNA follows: TGTGCCAGCAGCAAAGCCCCGGGGGGGGGAGCGGGACCAGATACGCAGTATTTT.

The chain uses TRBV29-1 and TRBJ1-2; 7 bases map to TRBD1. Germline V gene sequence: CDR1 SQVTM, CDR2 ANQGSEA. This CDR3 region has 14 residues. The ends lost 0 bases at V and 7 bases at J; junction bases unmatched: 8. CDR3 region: CSVEDAGTETGYTF. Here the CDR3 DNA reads TGCAGCGTTGAAGACGCGGGGACAGAGACTGGCTACACCTTC.

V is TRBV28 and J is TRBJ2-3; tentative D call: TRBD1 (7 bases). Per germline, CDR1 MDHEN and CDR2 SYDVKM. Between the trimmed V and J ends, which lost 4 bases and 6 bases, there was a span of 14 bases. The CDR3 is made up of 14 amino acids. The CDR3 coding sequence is TGTGCCAGCAGTTCCCCAGGGGGGAGGGATACGCAGTATTTT. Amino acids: CASSSPGGRDTQYF.

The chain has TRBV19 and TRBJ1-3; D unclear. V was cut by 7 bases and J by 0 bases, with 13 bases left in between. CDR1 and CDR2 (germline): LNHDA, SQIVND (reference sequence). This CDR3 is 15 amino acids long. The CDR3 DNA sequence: TGTGCCAGTACATCTTTGGGGAGCTCTGGAAACACCATATATTTT. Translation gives CASTSLGSSGNTIYF. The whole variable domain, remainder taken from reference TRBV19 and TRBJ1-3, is DGGITQSPKYLFRKEGQNVTLSCEQNLNHDAMYWYRQDPGQGLRLIYYSQIVNDFQKGDIAEGYSVSREKKESFPLTVTSAQKNPTAFYLCASTSLGSSGNTIYFGEGSWLTVV.

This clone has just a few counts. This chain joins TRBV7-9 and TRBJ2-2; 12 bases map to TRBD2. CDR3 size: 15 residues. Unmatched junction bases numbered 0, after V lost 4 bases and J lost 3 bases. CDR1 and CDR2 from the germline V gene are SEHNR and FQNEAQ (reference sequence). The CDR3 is CASSSSGRDTGELFF. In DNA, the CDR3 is TGTGCCAGCAGCTCTAGCGGGAGGGACACCGGGGAGCTGTTTTTT.

The CDR3 region has the DNA TGTGCCAGCAGTGTCTCTAGCGGGAGGATGAATGAGCAGTTCTTC. It is translated as CASSVSSGRMNEQFF. The V gene is TRBV2, the J gene TRBJ2-1; 11 bases line up with TRBD2. J gave up 7 bases and V 4 bases, and 6 bases lay outside the gene matches. This CDR3 comprises 15 residues. Germline V gene data show CDR1 as SNHLY and CDR2 as FYNNEI.

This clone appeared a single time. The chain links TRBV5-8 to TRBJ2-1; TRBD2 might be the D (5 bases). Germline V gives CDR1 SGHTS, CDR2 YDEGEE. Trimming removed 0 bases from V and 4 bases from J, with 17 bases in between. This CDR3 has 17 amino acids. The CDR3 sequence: CASSLGGGLVHYNEQFF. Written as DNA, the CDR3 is TGTGCCAGCAGCTTGGGCGGAGGACTCGTCCATTACAATGAGCAGTTCTTC.

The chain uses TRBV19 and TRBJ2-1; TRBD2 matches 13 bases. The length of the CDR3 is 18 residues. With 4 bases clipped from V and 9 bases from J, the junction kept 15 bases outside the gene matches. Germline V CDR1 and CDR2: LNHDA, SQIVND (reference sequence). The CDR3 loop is CASSNTRRGTSGKGEQFF. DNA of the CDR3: TGTGCCAGTAGTAACACCAGGCGAGGGACTAGCGGGAAGGGTGAGCAGTTCTTC.

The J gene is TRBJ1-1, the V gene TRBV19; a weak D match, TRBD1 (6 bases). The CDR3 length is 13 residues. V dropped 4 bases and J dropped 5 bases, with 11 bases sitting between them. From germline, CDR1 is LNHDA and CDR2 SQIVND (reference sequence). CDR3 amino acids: CASSTIQGTEAFF. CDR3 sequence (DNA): TGTGCCAGTAGTACGATACAGGGAACTGAAGCTTTCTTT.

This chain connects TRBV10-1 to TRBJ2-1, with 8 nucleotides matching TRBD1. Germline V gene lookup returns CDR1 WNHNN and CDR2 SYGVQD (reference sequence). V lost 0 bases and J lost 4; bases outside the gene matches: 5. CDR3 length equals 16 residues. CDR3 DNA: TGCGCCAGCAGTGAGTCGAGAGGGACAGGTTACAATGAGCAGTTCTTC. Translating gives CASSESRGTGYNEQFF.

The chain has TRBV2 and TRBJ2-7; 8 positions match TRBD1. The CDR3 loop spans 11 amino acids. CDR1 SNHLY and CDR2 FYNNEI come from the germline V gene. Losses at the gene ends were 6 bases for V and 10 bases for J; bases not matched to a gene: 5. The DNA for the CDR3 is TGTGCCAGCAGCCCAGACAGGGGCCAGTACTTC. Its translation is CASSPDRGQYF.

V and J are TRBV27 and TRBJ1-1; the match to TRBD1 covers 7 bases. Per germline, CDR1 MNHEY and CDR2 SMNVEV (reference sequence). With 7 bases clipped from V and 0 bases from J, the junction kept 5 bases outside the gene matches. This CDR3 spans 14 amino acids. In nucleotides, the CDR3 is TGTGCCAGCAATAGACAGGGACTGAACACTGAAGCTTTCTTT. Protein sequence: CASNRQGLNTEAFF.

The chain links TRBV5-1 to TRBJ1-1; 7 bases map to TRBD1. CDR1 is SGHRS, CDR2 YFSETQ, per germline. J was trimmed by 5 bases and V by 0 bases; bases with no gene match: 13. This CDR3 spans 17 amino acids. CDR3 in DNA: TGCGCCAGCAGCTTGGGCCAGGGTGCAGGGGGTTTAACTGAAGCTTTCTTT. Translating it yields CASSLGQGAGGLTEAFF.

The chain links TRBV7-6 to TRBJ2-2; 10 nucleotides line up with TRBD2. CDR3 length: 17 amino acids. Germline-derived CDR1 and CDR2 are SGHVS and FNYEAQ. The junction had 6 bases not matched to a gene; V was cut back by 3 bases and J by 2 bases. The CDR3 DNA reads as TGTGCCAGCAGCTTGGGGCTAGCGGGAGCTAACACCGGGGAGCTGTTTTTT. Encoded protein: CASSLGLAGANTGELFF.

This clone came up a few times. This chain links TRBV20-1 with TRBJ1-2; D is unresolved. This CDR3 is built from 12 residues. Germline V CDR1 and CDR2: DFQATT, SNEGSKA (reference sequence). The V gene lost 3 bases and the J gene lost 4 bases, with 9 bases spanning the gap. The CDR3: CSASKSGYGYTF. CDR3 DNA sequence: TGCAGTGCTAGTAAGAGCGGCTATGGCTACACCTTC.

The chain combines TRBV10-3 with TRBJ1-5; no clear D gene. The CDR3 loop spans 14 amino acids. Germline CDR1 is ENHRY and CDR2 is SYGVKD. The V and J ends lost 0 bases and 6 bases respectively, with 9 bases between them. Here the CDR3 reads CAISESRGSQPQHF. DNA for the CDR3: TGTGCCATCAGTGAGTCGCGGGGTAGTCAGCCCCAGCATTTT.

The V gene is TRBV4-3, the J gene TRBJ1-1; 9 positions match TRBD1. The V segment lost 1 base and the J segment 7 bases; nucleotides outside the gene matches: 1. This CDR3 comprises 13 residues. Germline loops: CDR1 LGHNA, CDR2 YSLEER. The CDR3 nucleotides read TGCGCCAGCAGCCAAGGACAGGGGGTTGAAGCTTTCTTT. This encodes CASSQGQGVEAFF.

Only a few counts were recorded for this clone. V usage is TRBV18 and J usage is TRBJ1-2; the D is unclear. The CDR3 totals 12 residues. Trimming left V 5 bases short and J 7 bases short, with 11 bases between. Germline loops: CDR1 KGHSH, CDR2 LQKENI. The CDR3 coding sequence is TGTGCCAGCTCATCGCGGGTTGGTGGCTACACCTTC. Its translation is CASSSRVGGYTF.